The present T cell receptor (beta chain) was sequenced within a study of HIV-infected patients and healthy controls. No cell fractionation was done, so the repertoire covers all unsorted peripheral blood T cells. Reverse transcription used roughly 480 ng RNA and constant-region primers for alpha and beta. Alpha and beta chain libraries were made separately by chain-specific third strand synthesis with multiplexing indices. One primer pair amplified all rearrangements per chain; each cDNA got molecular barcodes. TCRdb reanalysed the 5' RACE reads using MiXCR and keeps one entry per CDR3 protein. The sample holds roughly 9,100 distinct CDR3 sequences, about 6.1% seen once. Study results and limitations: Healthy controls carried many MAIT alpha-chain CDR3s, while HIV+ repertoires had few. HIV-associated CDR3 frequencies dropped significantly during therapy; CMV-associated ones, mostly rising, changed nonsignificantly.

This clonotype was observed many times. What it recognizes is unknown. The receptor was isolated from an adult in good health. Sequencing was done on a sample of blood.

Here the CDR3 reads CATSRRQGTYEQYF. CDR3 in DNA: TGTGCCACCAGCAGGCGACAGGGTACCTACGAGCAGTACTTC. The chain uses TRBV15 and TRBJ2-7; the match to TRBD1 covers 7 bases. With V trimmed by 3 bases and J by 2 bases, 4 bases remained unmatched. Germline V gene sequence: CDR1 LNHNV, CDR2 YYDKDF (reference sequence). This CDR3 has 14 amino acids.